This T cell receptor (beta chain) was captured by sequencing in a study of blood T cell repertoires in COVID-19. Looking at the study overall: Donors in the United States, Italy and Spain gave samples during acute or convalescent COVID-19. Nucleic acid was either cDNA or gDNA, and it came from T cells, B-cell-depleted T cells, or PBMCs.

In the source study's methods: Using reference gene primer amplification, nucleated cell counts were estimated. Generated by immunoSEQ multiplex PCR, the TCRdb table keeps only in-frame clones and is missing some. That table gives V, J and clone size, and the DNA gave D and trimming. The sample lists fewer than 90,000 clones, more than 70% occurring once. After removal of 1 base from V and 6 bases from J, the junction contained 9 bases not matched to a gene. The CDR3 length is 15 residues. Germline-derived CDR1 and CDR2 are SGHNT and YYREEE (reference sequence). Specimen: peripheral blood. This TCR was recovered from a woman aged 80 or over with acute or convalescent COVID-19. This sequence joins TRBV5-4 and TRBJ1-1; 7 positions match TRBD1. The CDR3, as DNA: TGTGCCAGCAGCTTGTTGGGCAGGGGGATTTCTGAAGCTTTCTTT. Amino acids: CASSLLGRGISEAFF.